This entry is about one TCR beta chain. Its antigen is as yet unknown. Measured with immunoSEQ multiplex PCR; TCRdb has only the in-frame clones, and not every one. The top ten hold approximately 3% of the sample, which has 80,000 to 90,000 clones, more than 90% seen once. This record comes from a study of T cell responses to AZD1222 COVID-19 vaccine. Findings of the study overall: At baseline, seropositivity was found in only a handful of AZD1222 recipients.

The germline gives CDR1 MNHEY, CDR2 SMNVEV (reference sequence). With 2 bases removed from V and 6 bases from J, the gap between germline ends came to 17 bases. This CDR3 has 16 amino acids. The receptor was isolated from an adult in good health. V is TRBV27 and J is TRBJ2-1; tentative D call: TRBD1 (5 bases). Sequenced material: peripheral blood, taken on day 0 of AZD1222 vaccination. CDR3 DNA sequence: TGTGCCAGCAGTTTAACCCCAAGGCAGGGAAGCAATGAGCAGTTCTTC. Protein: CASSLTPRQGSNEQFF.